A single sample is the source of the 10 T cell receptor beta chains below, sequenced in a study of Graves' ophthalmopathy and Graves' hyperthyroidism. As the template, RNA transcripts were used to amplify TCR beta CDR3 regions. HTBI primers served in a first-round RT-PCR, which a second-round multiplex PCR followed. One entry per CDR3 protein results from TCRdb running MiXCR on the multiplex PCR reads. The table records under 400,000 distinct CDR3 sequences, roughly 15% of them present only once. Sequencing was done on a sample of peripheral blood. Receptor source: an adult man with Graves' ophthalmopathy.

This clonotype was recorded at least ten times. V gene TRBV20-1 combines with J gene TRBJ1-1, with D perhaps matching TRBD1 (5 bases). V lost 1 base and J lost 0, with 18 bases in between. Per germline, CDR1 DFQATT and CDR2 SNEGSKA (reference sequence). The CDR3 covers 17 residues. CDR3 DNA sequence: TGCAGTGCTAGAGCTCTCAGGGCCCTACAGCTGAACACTGAAGCTTTCTTT. Amino acid sequence: CSARALRALQLNTEAFF.

This clonotype was recorded many times. The chain combines TRBV2 with TRBJ2-5, with TRBD2 as a possible D gene (6 bases). CDR1 is SNHLY and CDR2 is FYNNEI in the germline V gene. This CDR3 region has 14 residues. Between the trimmed V and J ends, which lost 10 bases and 4 bases, there was a span of 19 bases. CDR3 amino acids: CATQGASAPETQYF. As DNA, the CDR3 is TGTGCCACCCAGGGAGCTAGCGCCCCAGAGACCCAGTACTTC. Supplemented by reference TRBV2 and TRBJ2-5, the full variable domain reads EPEVTQTPSHQVTQMGQEVILRCVPISNHLYFYWYRQILGQKVEFLVSFYNNEISEKSEIFDDQFSVERPDGSNFTLKIRSTKLEDSAMYFCATQGASAPETQYFGPGTRLLVL.

This clonotype has a count of ten or more. The chain employs TRBV19 and TRBJ1-2; a weak D match, TRBD1 (6 bases). Germline loops: CDR1 LNHDA, CDR2 SQIVND (reference sequence). V shed 5 bases and J shed 4 bases, with 17 bases lying between them. This CDR3 is built from 15 residues. Written as DNA, the CDR3 is TGTGCCAGTAGTCCCCACACGGGACAAACCTATGGCTACACCTTC. As protein: CASSPHTGQTYGYTF.

This clonotype was observed at least ten times. The chain joins TRBV6-5 to TRBJ1-1; D is unresolved. The germline V gene encodes CDR1 MNHEY and CDR2 SVGAGI. The length of the CDR3 is 11 residues. Trimming removed 6 bases at V and 5 bases at J, with 7 bases between. CDR3 protein: CASRAGTEAFF. The CDR3 region has the DNA TGTGCCAGCAGGGCCGGGACTGAAGCTTTCTTT.

This clonotype was detected ten times or more. The chain uses TRBV27 and TRBJ2-5; D possibly uses TRBD1 or TRBD2 (5 bases each). The CDR3 spans 15 residues. V was trimmed by 5 bases and J by 5 bases, leaving 18 bases between them. Per the germline V gene, CDR1 is MNHEY and CDR2 is SMNVEV (reference sequence). The CDR3 sequence: CASSRLLGVGETQYF. CDR3 in DNA: TGTGCCAGCAGTCGACTCTTGGGGGTTGGGGAGACCCAGTACTTC.

This clonotype was counted at least ten times. The J gene is TRBJ1-5, the V gene TRBV2, with D possibly TRBD1 on 5 matching bases. Between the trimmed V and J ends, which lost 2 bases and 6 bases, there was a span of 17 bases. Germline V CDR1 and CDR2: SNHLY, FYNNEI. CDR3 length: 16 residues. As DNA, the CDR3 is TGTGCCAGCAGTGAAACCCCCGGGGGGACGTTTCAGCCCCAGCATTTT. Translation gives CASSETPGGTFQPQHF.

This clonotype was found many times. V is TRBV20-1 and J is TRBJ2-5, with 9 bases aligning to TRBD1. This CDR3 has 16 residues. Germline V lookup: CDR1 DFQATT, CDR2 SNEGSKA (reference sequence). After removal of 3 bases from V and 3 bases from J, the junction contained 11 bases not matched to a gene. DNA for the CDR3: TGCAGTGCTAGTTGGGGACAGGGATTAGCGAAAGAGACCCAGTACTTC. Translating gives CSASWGQGLAKETQYF.

The chain has TRBV12-3 or TRBV12-4 and TRBJ1-5; D uncertain. The V end lost 3 bases, the J end lost 4 bases, and 10 bases lay between the germline ends. The CDR3 is made up of 14 amino acids. The CDR3 is CASSFPGENQPQHF. CDR3 nucleotide sequence: TGTGCCAGCAGTTTCCCGGGAGAAAATCAGCCCCAGCATTTT.

This clonotype was counted many times. The chain carries TRBV7-2 and TRBJ2-7; 9 positions match TRBD2. V shed 6 bases, J shed 3 bases, and the junction held 9 bases outside the gene matches. CDR3 size: 15 residues. CDR1 is SGHTA, CDR2 FQGNSA, per germline. The CDR3 here is CASRPTSGALYEQYF. The CDR3 bases are TGTGCCAGCAGGCCGACTAGCGGCGCTCTCTACGAGCAGTACTTC.

In its sample, this clonotype was seen a few times. The chain links TRBV19 to TRBJ2-2; TRBD1 agrees at 10 bases. This CDR3 is built from 17 residues. V shed 5 bases, J shed 2 bases, and the junction held 8 bases outside the gene matches. Germline CDR1 LNHDA, CDR2 SQIVND (reference sequence). In DNA, the CDR3 is TGTGCCAGTAGTCCGGGACAGGGGAGGGGAAACACCGGGGAGCTGTTTTTT. Its protein product is CASSPGQGRGNTGELFF.